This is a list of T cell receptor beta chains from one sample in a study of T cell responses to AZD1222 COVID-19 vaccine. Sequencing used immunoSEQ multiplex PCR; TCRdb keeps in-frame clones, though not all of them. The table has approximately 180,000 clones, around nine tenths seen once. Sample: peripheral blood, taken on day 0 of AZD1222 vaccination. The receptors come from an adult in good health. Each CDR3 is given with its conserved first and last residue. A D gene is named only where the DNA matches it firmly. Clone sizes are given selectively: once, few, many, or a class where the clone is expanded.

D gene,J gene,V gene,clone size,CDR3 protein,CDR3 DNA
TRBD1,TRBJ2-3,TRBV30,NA,CAWGQVSTDTQYF,TGTGCCTGGGGACAGGTTAGCACAGATACGCAGTATTTT
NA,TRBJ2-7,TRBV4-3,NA,CASSRQSTAVSEQYF,TGCGCCAGCAGTCGACAGTCGACAGCAGTTTCCGAGCAGTACTTC
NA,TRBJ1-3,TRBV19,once,CASKGQGYSGNTIYF,TGTGCCAGTAAAGGCCAGGGATACTCTGGAAACACCATATATTTT
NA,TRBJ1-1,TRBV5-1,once,CASSLRPANTEAFF,TGCGCCAGCAGCTTGAGGCCAGCGAACACTGAAGCTTTCTTT
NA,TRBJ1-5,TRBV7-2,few,CASSLMPVTSNQPQHF,TGTGCCAGCAGCTTAATGCCAGTTACTAGCAATCAGCCCCAGCATTTT
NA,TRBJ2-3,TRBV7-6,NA,CASSLSGISTDTQYF,TGTGCCAGCAGCTTATCGGGGATCAGCACAGATACGCAGTATTTT
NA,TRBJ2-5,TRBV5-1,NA,CASTPEGGETQYF,TGCGCCAGCACCCCCGAGGGAGGAGAGACCCAGTACTTC
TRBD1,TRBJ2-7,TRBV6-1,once,CASSDRPGQGLEREQYF,TGTGCCAGCAGTGATCGTCCGGGACAGGGGCTTGAGCGGGAGCAGTACTTC
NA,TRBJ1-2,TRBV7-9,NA,CASSLVRGDDGYTF,TGTGCCAGCAGCCTAGTTAGAGGGGACGACGGCTACACCTTC
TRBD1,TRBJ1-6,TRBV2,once,CASLYGTGAGSPLHF,TGTGCCAGCCTATATGGGACAGGCGCGGGATCACCCCTCCACTTT
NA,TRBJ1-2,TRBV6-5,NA,CASRSTEAYTF,TGTGCCAGCAGAAGCACAGAGGCCTACACCTTC
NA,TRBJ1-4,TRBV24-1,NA,CATSDLSRFPNEKLFF,TGTGCCACCAGTGATTTGTCAAGGTTCCCTAATGAAAAACTGTTTTTT
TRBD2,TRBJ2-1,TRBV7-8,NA,CASSLRAGEQFF,TGTGCCAGCAGCCTCCGAGCGGGGGAGCAGTTCTTC
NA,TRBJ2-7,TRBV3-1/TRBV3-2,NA,CASSQGGPGTPYEQYF,TGTGCCAGCAGCCAAGGGGGGCCCGGGACGCCCTACGAGCAGTACTTC
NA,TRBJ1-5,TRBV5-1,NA,CASSPDGLGSAQHF,TGCGCCAGCAGCCCGGACGGATTAGGATCGGCCCAGCATTTT
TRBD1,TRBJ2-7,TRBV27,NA,CASSPRGDRGSPGTYEQYF,TGTGCCAGCAGTCCCCGAGGGGACAGGGGGTCGCCTGGGACCTACGAGCAGTACTTC
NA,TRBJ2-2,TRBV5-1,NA,CASSLVQTHTGELFF,TGCGCCAGCAGCTTGGTACAGACCCACACCGGGGAGCTGTTTTTT
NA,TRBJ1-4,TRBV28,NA,CASRGAREKLFF,TGTGCCAGCCGGGGAGCCAGGGAAAAACTGTTTTTT
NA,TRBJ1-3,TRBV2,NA,CASSDPRAGRAGNTIYF,TGTGCCAGCAGTGACCCTCGCGCAGGGCGGGCTGGAAACACCATATATTTT
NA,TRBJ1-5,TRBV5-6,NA,CASSWGLSNQPQHF,TGTGCCAGCAGCTGGGGTCTTAGCAATCAGCCCCAGCATTTT
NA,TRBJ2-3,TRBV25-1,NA,CASSERSGASTDTQYF,TGTGCCAGCAGTGAAAGGAGCGGTGCTAGCACAGATACGCAGTATTTT
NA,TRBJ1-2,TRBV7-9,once,CASSLGGLTGYTF,TGTGCCAGCAGCTTAGGGGGACTCACTGGCTACACCTTC
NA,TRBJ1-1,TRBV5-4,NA,CASSFEQGNTEAFF,TGTGCCAGCAGCTTTGAACAGGGGAACACTGAAGCTTTCTTT
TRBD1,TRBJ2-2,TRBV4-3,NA,CASSQDLDRARTGELFF,TGCGCCAGCAGCCAAGATTTAGACAGGGCGCGAACCGGGGAGCTGTTTTTT
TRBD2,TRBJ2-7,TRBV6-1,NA,CASSEGEGSYYEQYF,TGTGCCAGCAGTGAAGGGGAGGGGTCATACTACGAGCAGTACTTC
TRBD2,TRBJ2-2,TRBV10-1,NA,CASSERLAGGVDTGELFF,TGCGCCAGCAGTGAGCGTCTAGCGGGGGGGGTTGACACCGGGGAGCTGTTTTTT
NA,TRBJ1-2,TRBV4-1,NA,CASSQGWGTLSNYGYTF,TGCGCCAGCAGCCAAGGATGGGGGACACTATCTAACTATGGCTACACCTTC
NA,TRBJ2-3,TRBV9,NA,CASSDRAYTDTQYF,TGTGCCAGCAGCGACCGGGCCTACACAGATACGCAGTATTTT
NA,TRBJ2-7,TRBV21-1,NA,CASSSPWGGRGYEQYF,TGTGCCAGCAGCAGCCCCTGGGGTGGGCGAGGCTACGAGCAGTACTTC
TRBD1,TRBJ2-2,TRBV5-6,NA,CASSLAPVWDRGELFF,TGTGCCAGCAGCTTGGCGCCGGTCTGGGACAGGGGGGAGCTGTTTTTT
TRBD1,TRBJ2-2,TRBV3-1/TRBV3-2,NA,CASSQVRGTGELFF,TGTGCCAGCAGCCAAGTCAGGGGGACCGGGGAGCTGTTTTTT
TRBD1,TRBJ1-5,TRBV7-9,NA,CASSSGTGEPQHF,TGTGCCAGCAGCTCCGGGACAGGGGAGCCCCAGCATTTT
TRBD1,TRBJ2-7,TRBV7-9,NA,CASSPPFRQGDEQYF,TGTGCCAGCAGCCCCCCGTTTAGGCAGGGGGACGAGCAGTACTTC
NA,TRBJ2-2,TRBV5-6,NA,CASSLNTGELFF,TGTGCCAGCAGCTTGAACACCGGGGAGCTGTTTTTT
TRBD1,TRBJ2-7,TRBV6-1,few,CASSEGSRQGQYF,TGTGCCAGCAGTGAAGGGTCACGACAGGGGCAGTACTTC
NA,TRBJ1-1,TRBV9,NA,CASSAAVGMNTEAFF,TGTGCCAGCAGCGCCGCCGTCGGGATGAACACTGAAGCTTTCTTT
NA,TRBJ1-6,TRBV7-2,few,CVVIRDTNSPLHF,TGTGTGGTGATACGGGACACTAATTCACCCCTCCACTTT